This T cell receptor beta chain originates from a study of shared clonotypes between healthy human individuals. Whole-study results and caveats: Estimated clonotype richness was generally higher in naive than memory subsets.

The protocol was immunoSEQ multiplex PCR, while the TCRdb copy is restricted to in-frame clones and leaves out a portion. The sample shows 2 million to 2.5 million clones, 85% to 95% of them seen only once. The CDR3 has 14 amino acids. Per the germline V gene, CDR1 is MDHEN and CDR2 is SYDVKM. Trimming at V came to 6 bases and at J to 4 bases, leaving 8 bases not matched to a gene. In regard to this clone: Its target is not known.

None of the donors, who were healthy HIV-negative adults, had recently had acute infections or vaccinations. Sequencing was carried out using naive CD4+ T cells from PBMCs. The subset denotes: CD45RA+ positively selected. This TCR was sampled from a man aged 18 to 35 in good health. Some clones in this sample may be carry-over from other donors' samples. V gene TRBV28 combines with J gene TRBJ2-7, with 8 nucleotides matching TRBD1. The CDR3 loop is CASRNGQGVYEQYF. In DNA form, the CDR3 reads TGTGCCAGCAGAAACGGACAGGGAGTTTACGAGCAGTACTTC.